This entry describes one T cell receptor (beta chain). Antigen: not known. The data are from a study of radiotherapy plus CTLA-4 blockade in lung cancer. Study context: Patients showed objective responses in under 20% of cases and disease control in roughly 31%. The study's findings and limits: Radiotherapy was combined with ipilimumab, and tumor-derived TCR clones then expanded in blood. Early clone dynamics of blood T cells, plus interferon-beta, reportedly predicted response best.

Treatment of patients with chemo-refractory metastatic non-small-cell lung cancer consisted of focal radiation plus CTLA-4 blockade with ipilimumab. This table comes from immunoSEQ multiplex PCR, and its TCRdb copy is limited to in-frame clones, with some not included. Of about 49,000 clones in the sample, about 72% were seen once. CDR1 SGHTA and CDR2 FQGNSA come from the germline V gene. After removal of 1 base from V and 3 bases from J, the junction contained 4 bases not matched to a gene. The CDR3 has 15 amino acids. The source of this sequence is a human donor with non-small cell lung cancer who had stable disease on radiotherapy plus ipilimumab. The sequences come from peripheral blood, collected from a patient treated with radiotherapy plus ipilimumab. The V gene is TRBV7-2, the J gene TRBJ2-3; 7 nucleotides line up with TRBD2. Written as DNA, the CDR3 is TGTGCCAGCAGCTTAGATTCGGGGGGAACAGATACGCAGTATTTT. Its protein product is CASSLDSGGTDTQYF.